This TCR beta chain was recorded in a study of regulatory T cells in long-lasting Graves disease. The overall study: Graves' patients, newly diagnosed, had taken antithyroid drugs under 3 months.

Sample time point: newly diagnosed GD, antithyroid drugs for less than 3 months. PBMC-derived RNA was used for the TCR library. Patients with Graves' disease were diagnosed by American Thyroid Association guidelines. V was shortened by 5 bases and J by 6 bases, with 17 bases between the two germline ends. Germline lookup yields CDR1 PRHDT and CDR2 FYEKMQ (reference sequence). The CDR3 extends over 15 amino acids. Sequencing libraries for TCR beta were prepared with iRepertoire HTBI primers and Arm-PCR of CDR3 regions. Each CDR3 protein is one row after TCRdb ran MiXCR on the multiplex PCR reads. The data hold about 370,000 distinct CDR3 sequences, with around 16% observed a single time. Many counts were recorded for this clonotype.

The V gene is TRBV13, the J gene TRBJ1-5; TRBD1 is a possible D gene (5 bases). The source of this sequence is a female donor with Graves disease. The sample was peripheral blood mononuclear cells (PBMCs), taken at new diagnosis, from a patient treated with antithyroid drugs. The CDR3 nucleotides are TGTGCCAGCAGCCGCCACGGAGGGGCAGCTCAGCCCCAGCATTTT. This codes for CASSRHGGAAQPQHF.